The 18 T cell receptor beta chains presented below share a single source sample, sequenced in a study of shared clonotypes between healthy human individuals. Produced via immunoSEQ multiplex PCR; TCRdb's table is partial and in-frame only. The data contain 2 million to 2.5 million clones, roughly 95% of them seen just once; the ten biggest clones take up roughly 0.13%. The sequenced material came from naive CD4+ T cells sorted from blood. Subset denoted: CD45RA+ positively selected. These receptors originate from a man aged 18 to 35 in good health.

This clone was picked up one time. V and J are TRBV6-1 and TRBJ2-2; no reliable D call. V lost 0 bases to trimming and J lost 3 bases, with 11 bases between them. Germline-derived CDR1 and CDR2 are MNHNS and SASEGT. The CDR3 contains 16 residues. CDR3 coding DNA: TGTGCCAGCAGTGAAGCGGTGGAGTACTACACCGGGGAGCTGTTTTTT. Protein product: CASSEAVEYYTGELFF.

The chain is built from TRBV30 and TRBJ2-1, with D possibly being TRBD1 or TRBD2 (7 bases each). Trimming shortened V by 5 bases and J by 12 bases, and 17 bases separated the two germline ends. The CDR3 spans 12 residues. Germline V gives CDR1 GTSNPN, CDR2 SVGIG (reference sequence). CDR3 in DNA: TGTGCCTGGTATCAGGGGGGGCCCGGGCAGTTCTTC. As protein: CAWYQGGPGQFF.

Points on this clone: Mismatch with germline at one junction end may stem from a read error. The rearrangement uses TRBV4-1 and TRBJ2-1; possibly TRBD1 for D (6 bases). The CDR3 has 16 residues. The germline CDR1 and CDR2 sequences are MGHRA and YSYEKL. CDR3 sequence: CASSQEETLQGKPPVF. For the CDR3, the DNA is TGCGCCAGCAGCCAAGAAGAGACCTTACAGGGCAAGCCCCCGGTCTTC.

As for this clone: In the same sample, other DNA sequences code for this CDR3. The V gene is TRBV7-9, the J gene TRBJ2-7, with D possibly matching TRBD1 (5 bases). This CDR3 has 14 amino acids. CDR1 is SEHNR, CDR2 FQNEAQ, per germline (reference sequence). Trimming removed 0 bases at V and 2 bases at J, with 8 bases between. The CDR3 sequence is CASSLAGAAYEQYF. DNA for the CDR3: TGTGCCAGCAGCTTAGCAGGGGCCGCCTACGAGCAGTACTTC.

The DNA for the CDR3 is TGCGCCAGCAGCTTGGCCAATAGGGCCGGAGATACGCAGTATTTT. Translated, it gives CASSLANRAGDTQYF. The chain recombines TRBV5-1 with TRBJ2-3; D unclear. The germline V and J ends were trimmed by 0 bases and 5 bases, with 13 bases remaining between them. The germline gives CDR1 SGHRS, CDR2 YFSETQ. This CDR3 has 15 residues.

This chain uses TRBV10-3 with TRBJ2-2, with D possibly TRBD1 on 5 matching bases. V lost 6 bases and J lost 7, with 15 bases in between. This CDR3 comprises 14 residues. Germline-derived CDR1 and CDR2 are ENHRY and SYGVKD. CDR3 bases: TGTGCCATCAGCGTCGACAGATTTGGCGGGGAGCTGTTTTTT. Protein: CAISVDRFGGELFF.

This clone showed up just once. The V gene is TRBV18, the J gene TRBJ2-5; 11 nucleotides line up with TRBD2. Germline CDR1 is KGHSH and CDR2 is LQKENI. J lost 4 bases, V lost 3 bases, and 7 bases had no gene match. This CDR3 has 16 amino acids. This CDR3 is CASSPVRLAGLETQYF. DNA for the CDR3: TGTGCCAGCTCACCTGTCCGACTAGCGGGATTAGAGACCCAGTACTTC.

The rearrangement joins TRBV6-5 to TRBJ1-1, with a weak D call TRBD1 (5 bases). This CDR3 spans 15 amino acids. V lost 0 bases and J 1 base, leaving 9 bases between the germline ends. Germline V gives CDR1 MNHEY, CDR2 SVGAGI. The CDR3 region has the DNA TGTGCCAGCAGTTACTCTAGTCAGGGGAACACTGAAGCTTTCTTT. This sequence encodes CASSYSSQGNTEAFF.

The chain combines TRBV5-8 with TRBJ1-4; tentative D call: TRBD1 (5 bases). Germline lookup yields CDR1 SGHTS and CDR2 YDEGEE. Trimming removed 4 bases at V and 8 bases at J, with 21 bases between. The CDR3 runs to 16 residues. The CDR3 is CASSLPSSRGDEKLFF. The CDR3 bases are TGTGCCAGCAGCCTACCATCGTCACGAGGGGACGAAAAACTGTTTTTT.

In nucleotides, the CDR3 is TGTGCCAGCAGTGCCAGAACAGCGAATGGCAATCAGCCCCAGCATTTT. It specifies CASSARTANGNQPQHF. The V call is TRBV6-1, the J call TRBJ1-5; the D is unclear. V lost 4 bases and J lost 2, with 15 bases in between. The germline CDR1 and CDR2 sequences are MNHNS and SASEGT. This CDR3 comprises 16 residues.

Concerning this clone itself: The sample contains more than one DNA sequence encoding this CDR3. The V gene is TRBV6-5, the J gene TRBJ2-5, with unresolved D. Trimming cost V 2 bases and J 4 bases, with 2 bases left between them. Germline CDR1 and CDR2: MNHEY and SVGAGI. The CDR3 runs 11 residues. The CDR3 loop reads CASSYRETQYF. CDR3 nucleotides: TGTGCCAGCAGTTACCGAGAGACCCAGTACTTC.

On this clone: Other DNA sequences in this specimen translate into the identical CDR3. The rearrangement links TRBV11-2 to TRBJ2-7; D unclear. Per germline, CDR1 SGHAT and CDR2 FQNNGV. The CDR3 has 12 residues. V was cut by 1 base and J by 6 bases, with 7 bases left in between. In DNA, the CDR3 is TGTGCCAGCAGCTTAGCGGGTCTCGAGCAGTACTTC. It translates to CASSLAGLEQYF.

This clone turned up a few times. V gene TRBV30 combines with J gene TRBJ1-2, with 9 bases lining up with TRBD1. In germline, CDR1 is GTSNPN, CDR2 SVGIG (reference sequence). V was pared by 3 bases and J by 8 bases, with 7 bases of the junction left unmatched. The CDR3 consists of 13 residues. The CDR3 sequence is CAWRRGDRAGYTF. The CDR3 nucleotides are TGTGCCTGGAGGCGAGGGGACAGGGCAGGCTACACCTTC. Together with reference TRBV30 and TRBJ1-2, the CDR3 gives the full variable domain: SQTIHQWPATLVQPVGSPLSLECTVEGTSNPNLYWYRQAAGRGLQLLFYSVGIGQISSEVPQNLSASRPQDRQFILSSKKLLLSDSGFYLCAWRRGDRAGYTFGSGTRLTVV.

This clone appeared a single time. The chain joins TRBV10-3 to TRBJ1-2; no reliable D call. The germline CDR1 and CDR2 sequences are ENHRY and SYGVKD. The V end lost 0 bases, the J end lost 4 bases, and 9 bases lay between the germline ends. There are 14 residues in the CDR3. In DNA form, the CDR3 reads TGTGCCATCAGTGAGTCGGAGCAAGCCTATGGCTACACCTTC. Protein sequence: CAISESEQAYGYTF.

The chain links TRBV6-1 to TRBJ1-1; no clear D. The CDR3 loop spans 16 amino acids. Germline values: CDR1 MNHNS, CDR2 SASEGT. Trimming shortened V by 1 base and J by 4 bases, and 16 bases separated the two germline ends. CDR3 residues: CASSEGAPQWVTEAFF. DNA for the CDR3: TGTGCCAGCAGTGAAGGGGCGCCCCAATGGGTCACTGAAGCTTTCTTT.

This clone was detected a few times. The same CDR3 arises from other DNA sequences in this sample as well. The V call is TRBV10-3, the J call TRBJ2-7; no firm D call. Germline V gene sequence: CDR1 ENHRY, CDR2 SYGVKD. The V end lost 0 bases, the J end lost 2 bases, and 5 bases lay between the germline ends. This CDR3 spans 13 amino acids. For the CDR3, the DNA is TGTGCCATCAGTGAGTCAGGCCCCTACGAGCAGTACTTC. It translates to CAISESGPYEQYF.

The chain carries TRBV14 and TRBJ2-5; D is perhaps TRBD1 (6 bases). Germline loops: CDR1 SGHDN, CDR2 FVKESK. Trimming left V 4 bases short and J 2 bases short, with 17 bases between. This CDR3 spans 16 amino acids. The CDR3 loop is CASSLILTGKQETQYF. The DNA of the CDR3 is TGTGCCAGCAGCCTAATCCTCACAGGGAAACAAGAGACCCAGTACTTC.

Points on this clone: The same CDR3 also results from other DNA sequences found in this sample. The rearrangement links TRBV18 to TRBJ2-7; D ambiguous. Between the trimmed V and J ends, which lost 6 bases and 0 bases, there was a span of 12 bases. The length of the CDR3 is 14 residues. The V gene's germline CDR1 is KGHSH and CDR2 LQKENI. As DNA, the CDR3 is TGTGCCAGCTCGCCTCGGGCTGCCTCCTACGAGCAGTACTTC. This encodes CASSPRAASYEQYF.